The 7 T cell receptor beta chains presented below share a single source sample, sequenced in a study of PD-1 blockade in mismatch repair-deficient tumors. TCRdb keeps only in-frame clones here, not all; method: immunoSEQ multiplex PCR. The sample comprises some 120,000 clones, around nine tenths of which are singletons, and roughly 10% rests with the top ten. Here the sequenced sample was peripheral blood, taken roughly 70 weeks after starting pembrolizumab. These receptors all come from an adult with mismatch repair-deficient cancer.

In DNA, the CDR3 is TGTGCCAGCAGTTTATCCTGGGGGGATCCTAATGAAAAACTGTTTTTT. It is translated as CASSLSWGDPNEKLFF. This sequence joins TRBV27 and TRBJ1-4; D perhaps matches TRBD1 (5 bases). Trimming removed 0 bases at V and 3 bases at J, with 11 bases between. The CDR3 is 16 residues long. Germline V CDR1 and CDR2: MNHEY, SMNVEV (reference sequence).

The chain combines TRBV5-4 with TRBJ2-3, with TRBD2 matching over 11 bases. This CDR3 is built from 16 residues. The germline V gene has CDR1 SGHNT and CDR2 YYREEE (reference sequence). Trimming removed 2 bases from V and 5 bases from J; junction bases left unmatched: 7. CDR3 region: CASSFFSGRAKDTQYF. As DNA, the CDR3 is TGTGCCAGCAGCTTTTTTAGCGGGAGGGCCAAAGATACGCAGTATTTT.

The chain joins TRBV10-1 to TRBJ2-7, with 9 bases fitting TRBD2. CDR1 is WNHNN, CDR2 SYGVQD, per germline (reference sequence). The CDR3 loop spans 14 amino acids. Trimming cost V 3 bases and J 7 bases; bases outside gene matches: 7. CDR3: CASSDLAGSGEQYF. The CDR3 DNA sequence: TGCGCCAGCAGTGACCTAGCGGGATCGGGGGAGCAGTACTTC.

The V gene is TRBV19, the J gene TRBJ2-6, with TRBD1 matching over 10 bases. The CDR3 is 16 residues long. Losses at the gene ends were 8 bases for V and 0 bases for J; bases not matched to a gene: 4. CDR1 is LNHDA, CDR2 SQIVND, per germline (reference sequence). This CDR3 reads CASLGQGGSGANVLTF. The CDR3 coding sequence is TGTGCCAGTCTTGGACAGGGGGGCTCTGGGGCCAACGTCCTGACTTTC.

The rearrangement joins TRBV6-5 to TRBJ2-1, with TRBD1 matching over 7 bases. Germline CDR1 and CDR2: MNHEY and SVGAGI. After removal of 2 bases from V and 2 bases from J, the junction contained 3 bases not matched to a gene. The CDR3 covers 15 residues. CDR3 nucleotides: TGTGCCAGCAGTTACGGACAGGAGACCTACAATGAGCAGTTCTTC. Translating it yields CASSYGQETYNEQFF.

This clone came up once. The CDR3 region has the DNA TGTGCCAGCAGCCACCCGGCTAGCGGAGAGATTAGCTCCTACAATGAGCAGTTCTTC. Protein product: CASSHPASGEISSYNEQFF. The chain couples TRBV14 to TRBJ2-1; TRBD2 matches at 7 bases. The junction had 14 bases not matched to a gene; V was cut back by 3 bases and J by 0 bases. The CDR3 consists of 19 residues. Germline V lookup: CDR1 SGHDN, CDR2 FVKESK.

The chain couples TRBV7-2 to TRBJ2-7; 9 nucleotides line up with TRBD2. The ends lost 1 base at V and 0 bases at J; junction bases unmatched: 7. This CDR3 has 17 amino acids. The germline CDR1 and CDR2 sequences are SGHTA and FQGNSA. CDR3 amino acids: CASSLVWTSARSYEQYF. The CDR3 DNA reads TGTGCCAGCAGCTTAGTATGGACTAGCGCCCGCTCCTACGAGCAGTACTTC.